The 18 T cell receptor beta chains reported below all come from one sample, sequenced in a study of beta chain features in type 1 diabetes. Study-level findings and limits: Shortening that was moderate but significant affected the TCRB CDR3s of Type 1 diabetes patients in all four CD4+ subsets.

Investigators reverse transcribed all isolated RNA, so they sequenced expressed TCRB transcripts. Produced via immunoSEQ multiplex PCR; TCRdb's table is partial and in-frame only. The table lists a few hundred thousand clones, about 20% of them singletons. No antigen has been identified for these receptors. Sequencing used naive CD4+ T cells from blood. The receptors stem from a woman between 35 and 50 years old with type 1 diabetes.

The rearrangement links TRBV23-1 to TRBJ2-1; D is uncertain. TRBV23-1 is flagged as an ORF with uncertain function. V was shortened by 0 bases and J by 7 bases, with 25 bases between the two germline ends. There are 19 residues in the CDR3. Written as DNA, the CDR3 is TGCGCCAGCAGTCAATCCGCTTCGAGCGAACTATACTCCGGGAATGAGCAGTTCTTC. Translating it yields CASSQSASSELYSGNEQFF.

This clone appeared a few times. V is TRBV6-5 and J is TRBJ2-5; no reliable D call. This CDR3 comprises 14 residues. Per the germline V gene, CDR1 is MNHEY and CDR2 is SVGAGI. V lost 6 bases, J lost 3 bases, and 14 bases lay in between. The CDR3 region is CASSPVSDKETQYF. The CDR3 coding sequence is TGTGCCAGCAGCCCTGTCAGCGATAAAGAGACCCAGTACTTC.

This clone was seen a few times. This chain uses TRBV27 with TRBJ2-6, with no clear D. The CDR3 is made up of 14 amino acids. Germline loops: CDR1 MNHEY, CDR2 SMNVEV (reference sequence). Trimming removed 6 bases at V and 4 bases at J, with 10 bases between. The chain's CDR3 is CASSLRGGANVLTF. Here the CDR3 DNA reads TGTGCCAGCAGCCTACGAGGAGGGGCCAACGTCCTGACTTTC. The entire variable domain, with the rest obtained from reference TRBV27 and TRBJ2-6, is as follows: EAQVTQNPRYLITVTGKKLTVTCSQNMNHEYMSWYRQDPGLGLRQIYYSMNVEVTDKGDVPEGYKVSRKEKRNFPLILESPSPNQTSLYFCASSLRGGANVLTFGAGSRLTVL.

The chain has TRBV4-3 and TRBJ2-7, with D unclear. V was clipped by 1 base and J by 2 bases, with 12 bases between them. This CDR3 comprises 15 residues. Germline assignment: CDR1 LGHNA and CDR2 YSLEER. CDR3 amino acids: CASSQGSDPAYEQYF. The CDR3 nucleotides are TGCGCCAGCAGCCAAGGGAGTGACCCAGCCTACGAGCAGTACTTC.

For the CDR3, the DNA is TGTGCCAGCAGCGTACAGGGCGCTGGGGCCAACGTCCTGACTTTC. It specifies CASSVQGAGANVLTF. The rearrangement uses TRBV2 and TRBJ2-6, with a weak D call TRBD1 (6 bases). Germline V gene lookup returns CDR1 SNHLY and CDR2 FYNNEI. CDR3 length: 15 residues. Trimming removed 6 bases at V and 2 bases at J, with 11 bases between. The full variable domain, rest sourced from reference TRBV2 and TRBJ2-6, is EPEVTQTPSHQVTQMGQEVILRCVPISNHLYFYWYRQILGQKVEFLVSFYNNEISEKSEIFDDQFSVERPDGSNFTLKIRSTKLEDSAMYFCASSVQGAGANVLTFGAGSRLTVL.

V and J are TRBV7-2 and TRBJ1-1, with D perhaps TRBD1 (5 bases). V dropped 3 bases and J dropped 5 bases, with 16 bases sitting between them. Germline V gene data show CDR1 as SGHTA and CDR2 as FQGNSA. This CDR3 has 15 residues. CDR3 sequence reads: CASSLFREVGTEAFF. The CDR3 DNA sequence: TGTGCCAGCAGCTTGTTCAGGGAAGTTGGTACTGAAGCTTTCTTT.

The genes are TRBV6-5 and TRBJ2-7; a possible D gene is TRBD2 (5 bases). With 0 bases removed from V and 3 bases from J, the gap between germline ends came to 9 bases. Germline CDR1 is MNHEY and CDR2 is SVGAGI. The CDR3 contains 14 residues. The CDR3: CASSYSGSLYEQYF. CDR3 in DNA: TGTGCCAGCAGTTACTCAGGGAGTCTCTACGAGCAGTACTTC.

This clone appeared a few times. The V call is TRBV4-1, the J call TRBJ2-1, with 10 bases identical to TRBD2. V lost 4 bases, J lost 1 base, and 4 bases stayed unmatched. The CDR3 covers 16 residues. Germline CDR1 reads MGHRA; CDR2 reads YSYEKL. The CDR3 DNA sequence: TGCGCCAGCAGCCCCCAGCGGGGGGGTTCCTACAATGAGCAGTTCTTC. Its protein is CASSPQRGGSYNEQFF.

This clone turned up a few times. The rearrangement joins TRBV9 to TRBJ1-4; 7 nucleotides line up with TRBD1. Trimming removed 4 bases from V and 8 bases from J; junction bases left unmatched: 8. The V gene's germline CDR1 is SGDLS and CDR2 YYNGEE. This CDR3 has 14 amino acids. This CDR3 is CASSPTGTAEKLFF. The CDR3 coding sequence is TGTGCCAGCAGCCCGACAGGGACGGCGGAAAAACTGTTTTTT.

The chain recombines TRBV30 with TRBJ1-1; perhaps TRBD1 as D (5 bases). Germline-derived CDR1 and CDR2 are GTSNPN and SVGIG (reference sequence). V was cut by 3 bases and J by 7 bases, with 12 bases left in between. The CDR3 length is 12 residues. The CDR3 region has the DNA TGTGCCTGGAGCCTCCGGGACTTTGAAGCTTTCTTT. It specifies CAWSLRDFEAFF.

This clone was counted between two and nine times. The genes are TRBV4-3 and TRBJ2-7; 15 positions agree with TRBD2. CDR3 size: 15 residues. V was pared by 0 bases and J by 11 bases, with 5 bases of the junction left unmatched. Germline V lookup: CDR1 LGHNA, CDR2 YSLEER. The CDR3 loop reads CASSQERTSGGAEYF. CDR3 sequence (DNA): TGCGCCAGCAGCCAAGAAAGGACTAGCGGGGGGGCCGAGTACTTC.

This chain uses TRBV15 with TRBJ2-2, with 7 positions matching TRBD1. Per germline, CDR1 LNHNV and CDR2 YYDKDF (reference sequence). This CDR3 is built from 16 residues. V gave up 3 bases and J gave up 6 bases; unmatched junction bases: 10. The CDR3 region has the DNA TGTGCCACCAGCAGGAGTGGGACAGCTGCAGCCGGGGAGCTGTTTTTT. Translation gives CATSRSGTAAAGELFF.

This clone occurred a few times. This chain connects TRBV11-1 to TRBJ2-3, with 7 bases aligning to TRBD1. The CDR3 covers 15 residues. CDR1 is SGHAT and CDR2 is FQDESV in the germline V gene (reference sequence). Trimming at V came to 5 bases and at J to 4 bases, leaving 9 bases not matched to a gene. The CDR3 DNA is TGTGCCAGCAGCCGCTGGACAGGAGTGGCAGATACGCAGTATTTT. Its protein product is CASSRWTGVADTQYF.

The V and J genes are TRBV7-2 and TRBJ2-2, with D unclear. Trimming took 4 bases from V and 6 from J, leaving 15 bases between them. The germline gives CDR1 SGHTA, CDR2 FQGNSA. This CDR3 is 15 amino acids long. CDR3 sequence reads: CASSSSTHVPGELFF. DNA for the CDR3: TGTGCCAGCAGCTCCTCTACCCACGTGCCCGGGGAGCTGTTTTTT.

The chain recombines TRBV30 with TRBJ2-5; a possible D gene is TRBD1 (6 bases). The J call may not be correct, given that the DNA end is closer to TRBJ2-7. The germline V gene encodes CDR1 GTSNPN and CDR2 SVGIG (reference sequence). The CDR3 totals 14 residues. The CDR3 is CAWSVGGISYEQYF. The CDR3 region has the DNA TGTGCCTGGAGTGTAGGGGGAATTTCCTACGAGCAGTACTTC.

In this sample, this clone turned up a few times. The chain has TRBV27 and TRBJ2-7; 9 bases align to TRBD2. Germline-derived CDR1 and CDR2 are MNHEY and SMNVEV (reference sequence). The CDR3 is made up of 15 amino acids. V was clipped by 1 base and J by 4 bases; unmatched bases: 5. The CDR3 loop reads CASSLFGLAGYEQYF. CDR3 sequence (DNA): TGTGCCAGCAGTTTATTCGGGCTAGCGGGGTACGAGCAGTACTTC.

This clone turned up a few times. The chain uses TRBV7-9 and TRBJ2-5; the match to TRBD2 covers 14 bases. Germline V lookup: CDR1 SEHNR, CDR2 FQNEAQ (reference sequence). The CDR3 length is 17 residues. The V segment lost 7 bases and the J segment 2 bases; nucleotides outside the gene matches: 9. This CDR3 reads CASTVGTSGGLQETQYF. The CDR3 DNA sequence: TGTGCCAGCACGGTCGGGACTAGCGGGGGCCTACAAGAGACCCAGTACTTC.

The chain joins TRBV19 to TRBJ1-2; D unresolved. The CDR3 contains 12 residues. The germline V and J ends were trimmed by 5 bases and 3 bases, with 7 bases remaining between them. Germline CDR1 and CDR2: LNHDA and SQIVND (reference sequence). The chain's CDR3 is CASSFGYYGYTF. DNA for the CDR3: TGTGCCAGTAGTTTCGGTTACTATGGCTACACCTTC.